These 31 T cell receptor beta chains came from one sample sequenced in a study of blood T cell repertoires in COVID-19. Data came from immunoSEQ multiplex PCR; TCRdb stores just in-frame clones and leaves some out. Of approximately 70,000 clones in the sample, less than 95% are singletons; the top ten hold around 4.5%. Material for sequencing was peripheral blood. These TCRs come from a woman aged 60-70 years with active COVID-19.

The chain employs TRBV7-9 and TRBJ2-3, with D possibly being TRBD1 (5 bases). The CDR3 is 14 residues long. V gave up 1 base and J gave up 2 bases, with 7 bases separating them. Germline lookup yields CDR1 SEHNR and CDR2 FQNEAQ (reference sequence). In nucleotides, the CDR3 is TGTGCCAGCAGCTTAGGGGGCACCACAGATACGCAGTATTTT. Translation: CASSLGGTTDTQYF.

This chain links TRBV5-1 with TRBJ1-3; 9 bases are a match to TRBD1. V dropped 0 bases and J dropped 6; count of bases not matched to a gene: 1. Germline CDR1 is SGHRS and CDR2 is YFSETQ. The CDR3 runs to 14 residues. Here the CDR3 DNA reads TGCGCCAGCAGCTTGGACAGGGGGCAAAACACCATATATTTT. Translating gives CASSLDRGQNTIYF.

The gene calls are TRBV6-1 and TRBJ2-1, with a possible D match to TRBD1 (6 bases). V gave up 1 base and J gave up 5 bases, with 12 bases separating them. CDR1 is MNHNS and CDR2 is SASEGT in the germline V gene. This CDR3 is built from 15 residues. CDR3 protein: CASSEGRGPHNEQFF. CDR3 in DNA: TGTGCCAGCAGTGAAGGCAGGGGTCCCCACAATGAGCAGTTCTTC.

CDR3 bases: TGTGCCAGCAGCTCATACAGGGGTGAAAAACTGTTTTTT. It yields the protein CASSSYRGEKLFF. This chain uses TRBV5-5 with TRBJ1-4; 7 positions match TRBD1. V shed 3 bases, J shed 7 bases, and the junction held 3 bases outside the gene matches. The CDR3 totals 13 residues. Per germline, CDR1 SGHKS and CDR2 YYEKEE (reference sequence).

The chain combines TRBV11-2 with TRBJ2-1; D remains ambiguous. This CDR3 has 12 residues. Trimming shortened V by 8 bases and J by 9 bases, and 14 bases separated the two germline ends. Germline V gene data show CDR1 as SGHAT and CDR2 as FQNNGV. The CDR3 nucleotides read TGTGCCAGCGGCTCCCCCGGTGGTGAGCAGTTCTTC. This encodes CASGSPGGEQFF.

This chain joins TRBV7-8 and TRBJ2-3, with a weak D call TRBD2 (5 bases). The CDR3 is made up of 12 amino acids. Germline CDR1 SGHVS, CDR2 FQNEAQ. V gave up 5 bases and J gave up 6 bases, with 9 bases separating them. The CDR3 DNA follows: TGTGCCAGCAGCCCGGGGTCGGATACGCAGTATTTT. Residues: CASSPGSDTQYF.

The chain uses TRBV7-9 and TRBJ1-1; 7 bases are a match to TRBD1. V was pared by 6 bases and J by 1 base, with 5 bases of the junction left unmatched. The length of the CDR3 is 14 residues. Per germline, CDR1 SEHNR and CDR2 FQNEAQ (reference sequence). Here the CDR3 reads CASRQGDSNTEAFF. In DNA, the CDR3 is TGTGCCAGCAGGCAGGGGGATTCGAACACTGAAGCTTTCTTT.

In DNA, the CDR3 is TGTGCCAGTAGTTATTCTAGCGGGGCGAACACAGATACGCAGTATTTT. This encodes CASSYSSGANTDTQYF. The chain couples TRBV19 to TRBJ2-3; 9 bases align to TRBD2. Per germline, CDR1 LNHDA and CDR2 SQIVND (reference sequence). CDR3 size: 16 residues. The ends lost 5 bases at V and 2 bases at J; junction bases unmatched: 8.

Here the CDR3 DNA reads TGTGCCAGCAGCTTAGAACGGGGGAATGAGCAGTTCTTC. Amino acid sequence: CASSLERGNEQFF. The V gene is TRBV7-7, the J gene TRBJ2-1; TRBD2 is a possible D gene (6 bases). The CDR3 has 13 amino acids. The germline V and J ends were trimmed by 1 base and 7 bases, with 8 bases remaining between them. Germline values: CDR1 SSHAT, CDR2 FNYEAQ (reference sequence).

The rearrangement joins TRBV5-4 to TRBJ1-2; possible D gene TRBD1, 5 bases. There are 13 residues in the CDR3. Looked up from germline, CDR1 is SGHNT and CDR2 is YYREEE (reference sequence). V lost 2 bases, J lost 7 bases, and 12 bases lay in between. The CDR3 region is CASSLDSLGGYTF. As DNA, the CDR3 is TGTGCCAGCAGCTTAGACAGTTTAGGTGGCTACACCTTC.

V usage is TRBV9 and J usage is TRBJ1-1; 10 nucleotides match TRBD1. V gave up 0 bases and J gave up 3 bases; unmatched junction bases: 2. Germline V gene data show CDR1 as SGDLS and CDR2 as YYNGEE. This CDR3 is built from 15 residues. Here the CDR3 reads CASSVDGTGDTEAFF. CDR3 in DNA: TGTGCCAGCAGCGTAGACGGGACAGGGGACACTGAAGCTTTCTTT.

The rearrangement joins TRBV2 to TRBJ2-5, with D unresolved. The germline CDR1 and CDR2 sequences are SNHLY and FYNNEI. The V and J ends lost 8 bases and 1 base respectively, with 2 bases between them. This CDR3 comprises 10 residues. The CDR3 is CASLQETQYF. In nucleotides, the CDR3 is TGTGCCAGCCTCCAAGAGACCCAGTACTTC.

The rearrangement uses TRBV28 and TRBJ2-1, with D tentatively TRBD1 (6 bases). The V gene's germline CDR1 is MDHEN and CDR2 SYDVKM. Trimming removed 2 bases at V and 4 bases at J, with 12 bases between. This CDR3 has 15 amino acids. In nucleotides, the CDR3 is TGTGCCAGCAGTTTAGTCACAGGGAATTACAATGAGCAGTTCTTC. It is translated as CASSLVTGNYNEQFF.

The gene calls are TRBV10-3 and TRBJ2-7, with TRBD2 as a possible D gene (5 bases). Germline V gene lookup returns CDR1 ENHRY and CDR2 SYGVKD. The germline V and J ends were trimmed by 10 bases and 2 bases, with 21 bases remaining between them. This CDR3 is 15 amino acids long. DNA for the CDR3: TGTGCCACCCAGGCGGGCTTCCAAGGTCCCTACGAGCAGTACTTC. It specifies CATQAGFQGPYEQYF.

The CDR3: CASSPADSGNTIYF. DNA for the CDR3: TGTGCCAGCTCACCGGCGGACTCTGGAAACACCATATATTTT. V gene TRBV18 combines with J gene TRBJ1-3; D ambiguous. This CDR3 has 14 residues. Looked up from germline, CDR1 is KGHSH and CDR2 is LQKENI. Trimming removed 3 bases from V and 0 bases from J, with 6 bases in between.

The DNA for the CDR3 is TGTGCCAGCAGTCCCCGGACTAGCGGGAGGCTGGATGAGCAGTTCTTC. Protein product: CASSPRTSGRLDEQFF. This chain connects TRBV6-2 or TRBV6-3 to TRBJ2-1; 14 nucleotides agree with TRBD2. CDR1 MNHEY and CDR2 SVGEGT come from the germline V gene. CDR3 length: 16 residues. The V gene end was trimmed by 5 bases and the J gene end by 8 bases; junction bases not matched to a gene: 8.

The gene calls are TRBV2 and TRBJ1-2; 8 bases match TRBD1. With 8 bases clipped from V and 1 base from J, the junction kept 15 bases outside the gene matches. Germline CDR1 and CDR2: SNHLY and FYNNEI. The CDR3 runs 17 residues. CDR3 region: CASVKDGAGGYNYGYTF. The CDR3 coding sequence is TGTGCCAGCGTGAAAGATGGGGCAGGGGGCTATAACTATGGCTACACCTTC.

The DNA for the CDR3 is TGTGCCAGCAGTGAAGATCCTAGCGGGAGGGATGCAAACATTCAGTACTTC. Its translation is CASSEDPSGRDANIQYF. The chain carries TRBV25-1 and TRBJ2-4; TRBD2 agrees at 12 bases. Germline V gives CDR1 MGHDK, CDR2 SYGVNS. CDR3 size: 17 residues. After removal of 2 bases from V and 6 bases from J, the junction contained 8 bases not matched to a gene.

The rearrangement uses TRBV5-1 and TRBJ2-7, with TRBD1 matching 11 bases. There are 16 residues in the CDR3. V shed 0 bases and J 0 bases; nucleotides not matched to a gene: 2. CDR1 SGHRS and CDR2 YFSETQ come from the germline V gene. CDR3: CASSLGGQGVSYEQYF. The CDR3 nucleotides are TGCGCCAGCAGCTTGGGGGGACAGGGGGTCTCCTACGAGCAGTACTTC. Drawing the rest from reference TRBV5-1 and TRBJ2-7, the complete variable domain is KAGVTQTPRYLIKTRGQQVTLSCSPISGHRSVSWYQQTPGQGLQFLFEYFSETQRNKGNFPGRFSGRQFSNSRSEMNVSTLELGDSALYLCASSLGGQGVSYEQYFGPGTRLTVT.

This clone was counted a few times. The genes are TRBV19 and TRBJ1-4; a possible D gene is TRBD1 (6 bases). V dropped 3 bases and J dropped 8 bases, with 10 bases sitting between them. The CDR3 loop spans 13 amino acids. CDR1 is LNHDA, CDR2 SQIVND, per germline (reference sequence). CDR3 nucleotides: TGTGCCAGTAGTATTACAGGGACCGAAAAACTGTTTTTT. It encodes CASSITGTEKLFF.

The chain is built from TRBV5-4 and TRBJ2-7, with a possible D match to TRBD1 (5 bases). V was clipped by 5 bases and J by 3 bases, with 18 bases between them. Per the germline V gene, CDR1 is SGHNT and CDR2 is YYREEE (reference sequence). There are 15 residues in the CDR3. CDR3 protein: CASSIQGLGDYEQYF. The CDR3 DNA sequence: TGTGCCAGCAGTATTCAGGGATTAGGGGACTACGAGCAGTACTTC.

The chain couples TRBV28 to TRBJ2-1; 10 bases fit TRBD1. CDR3 length: 14 amino acids. Per germline, CDR1 MDHEN and CDR2 SYDVKM. Unmatched junction bases numbered 7, after V lost 8 bases and J lost 6 bases. The CDR3 sequence is CASERGQGLNEQFF. Written as DNA, the CDR3 is TGTGCCAGCGAGAGGGGACAGGGGCTCAATGAGCAGTTCTTC. Drawing the rest from reference TRBV28 and TRBJ2-1, the complete variable domain is DVKVTQSSRYLVKRTGEKVFLECVQDMDHENMFWYRQDPGLGLRLIYFSYDVKMKEKGDIPEGYSVSREKKERFSLILESASTNQTSMYLCASERGQGLNEQFFGPGTRLTVL.

The chain combines TRBV2 with TRBJ1-1; D perhaps matches TRBD1 (5 bases). The germline CDR1 and CDR2 sequences are SNHLY and FYNNEI. Trimming stripped 6 bases from V and 2 bases from J, with 13 bases between. This CDR3 spans 14 amino acids. In DNA form, the CDR3 reads TGTGCCAGCAGGAACAGGCTGGGCAACACTGAAGCTTTCTTT. Translation gives CASRNRLGNTEAFF.

This chain joins TRBV28 and TRBJ1-2; D is uncertain. Germline CDR1 reads MDHEN; CDR2 reads SYDVKM. The CDR3 has 12 residues. V dropped 2 bases and J dropped 11 bases, with 12 bases sitting between them. CDR3 sequence: CASSLGQPSYTF. The DNA of the CDR3 is TGTGCCAGCAGTTTAGGGCAGCCTTCTTACACCTTC.

The V and J genes are TRBV5-1 and TRBJ2-1; D gene uncertain. Trimming stripped 3 bases from V and 10 bases from J, with 11 bases between. Germline V gene lookup returns CDR1 SGHRS and CDR2 YFSETQ. This CDR3 comprises 12 residues. CDR3 bases: TGCGCCAGCAGCTCGTGGGCGCGAGAGCAGTTCTTC. Translated, it gives CASSSWAREQFF.

The chain combines TRBV12-3 or TRBV12-4 with TRBJ2-7, with 7 bases aligning to TRBD1. The CDR3 runs to 13 residues. The ends lost 3 bases at V and 2 bases at J; junction bases unmatched: 1. CDR3 sequence (DNA): TGTGCCAGCAGTTTGGGACAGACCTACGAGCAGTACTTC. Translation gives CASSLGQTYEQYF.

The chain combines TRBV30 with TRBJ1-1; 7 bases map to TRBD1. The CDR3 contains 13 residues. Germline CDR1 and CDR2: GTSNPN and SVGIG (reference sequence). Trimming removed 5 bases from V and 2 bases from J; junction bases left unmatched: 5. The CDR3 region is CAWGHRGNTEAFF. CDR3 bases: TGTGCCTGGGGCCACAGGGGAAACACTGAAGCTTTCTTT.

The V call is TRBV5-4, the J call TRBJ2-1; 10 nucleotides agree with TRBD2. Germline trimming cut 5 bases from V and 8 bases from J; bases unmatched to any gene: 19. Germline assignment: CDR1 SGHNT and CDR2 YYREEE (reference sequence). The CDR3 has 18 amino acids. CDR3 DNA sequence: TGTGCCAGCAGACCCGCCAGCGGGAGGGCCGTTATTCAGGATGAGCAGTTCTTC. Encoded protein: CASRPASGRAVIQDEQFF.

This clone has just one count. This chain connects TRBV5-1 to TRBJ2-2; 9 bases line up with TRBD2. This CDR3 is 18 amino acids long. Losses at the gene ends were 0 bases for V and 1 base for J; bases not matched to a gene: 7. CDR1 and CDR2 (germline): SGHRS, YFSETQ. Here the CDR3 reads CASSLDPSGTLNTGELFF. For the CDR3, the DNA is TGCGCCAGCAGCTTGGATCCTAGCGGGACCTTGAACACCGGGGAGCTGTTTTTT.

The V call is TRBV5-1, the J call TRBJ2-1; 8 nucleotides match TRBD1. J was trimmed by 9 bases and V by 4 bases; bases with no gene match: 9. The length of the CDR3 is 14 residues. Germline CDR1 is SGHRS and CDR2 is YFSETQ. The CDR3 reads CASSLGQGGSEQFF. The CDR3 region has the DNA TGCGCCAGCAGCCTCGGACAGGGTGGATCTGAGCAGTTCTTC.

The chain couples TRBV5-1 to TRBJ2-2; 7 bases map to TRBD2. The CDR3 is made up of 15 amino acids. Per the germline V gene, CDR1 is SGHRS and CDR2 is YFSETQ. With 0 bases clipped from V and 6 bases from J, the junction kept 5 bases outside the gene matches. The chain's CDR3 is CASSLEGSGSGELFF. The CDR3 DNA follows: TGCGCCAGCAGCTTGGAAGGTAGCGGGTCCGGGGAGCTGTTTTTT.